This T cell receptor (beta chain) was sequenced for a study of T cell responses to AZD1222 COVID-19 vaccine. The protocol was immunoSEQ multiplex PCR, while the TCRdb copy is restricted to in-frame clones and leaves out a portion. Altogether about 84,000 clones are present, 70% to 90% being singletons, with the ten largest covering around 10%. Regarding the study as a whole: Repertoire samples came only from after the peak T cell response. The sample set comprised mostly white British donors with more females, and clonal diversity was possibly underestimated. Baseline seropositivity occurred in only a handful of AZD1222 recipients.

Analysis merged second doses at about 4 or about 12 weeks. As for this clone: As yet, its antigen is unknown.

V lost 6 bases and J 1 base, leaving 9 bases between the germline ends. Germline CDR1 reads LNHDA; CDR2 reads SQIVND (reference sequence). The CDR3 runs to 13 residues. The source of this sequence is an adult who received the AZD1222 COVID-19 vaccine. The sequenced sample was peripheral blood, obtained 28 days after the second AZD1222 dose. The chain combines TRBV19 with TRBJ1-1; TRBD1 might be the D (6 bases). As DNA, the CDR3 is TGTGCCAGTAGCCAGGGGTGGAACACTGAAGCTTTCTTT. It yields the protein CASSQGWNTEAFF.